This TCR beta chain was retrieved from a study of cytomegalovirus exposure and HLA in healthy donors (dated by TCRdb to the late 2010s). Broadly, across the study: An earlier analysis of roughly 570 of the donors reported 276 Gb of sequence data and 100 million to 120 million unique TCR beta sequences obtained from around 190 million T cells. An earlier analysis of fewer than 700 of the donors applied high-throughput TCR beta sequencing to assess whether each TCR beta V gene segment acted as functional or pseudogenic. The later analysis used no new phenotypic data to find candidate immune exposures, relying instead on TCR beta sequences and their occurrence across donors. The study aimed to test whether cataloging public T cell receptors could reveal signatures of past pathogen exposure. Of the approximately 400 genotyped donors, about 84% fell in the genetic ancestry cluster associated with self-reported Caucasian donors. A later genetic analysis used genome-wide SNP genotypes for about three fifths of the roughly 700 donors, treating that subset as a discovery cohort. About 300 gigabases of sequencing data and tens of millions of unique TCR sequences were included in an early release covering about 700 HLA-typed donors. Typing coverage differed by locus: A, B, C, DRB1 and DQB1 were typed in about 620-630 donors, DQA1 in 522, DPA1 in around 610, and DPB1 in around 440. Among about 400 genotyped donors of the cohort, an average of around 240,000 unique TCR beta nucleotide sequences was sequenced per donor, of which 15% to 20% were non-productive. The study combined high-throughput TCR immunosequencing, statistical association of individual TCRs with disease status, and machine learning to predict cytomegalovirus infection status. Roughly 5 DR-DQ haplotypes were treated as single units for association and clustering because of strong linkage in the cohort. Every discovery cohort repertoire had been produced on one sequencing platform. To study patterns of TCR occurrence, a later analysis re-analyzed previously published TCR beta repertoires from 666 donors and added high-resolution HLA genotyping. The T cell repertoires of around 670 subjects were profiled by immunosequencing and related to cytomegalovirus serostatus. Donor age, sex, ethnicity and CMV serostatus were collected together with the repertoire data. Both class I and class II loci were covered by HLA typing, at four-digit resolution. In addition to the first cohort of 650 to 750 subjects, a separate validation cohort of around 110 different subjects was used.

The cohort comprised 666 healthy bone marrow donors. At the time of sampling, all cohort members were nominally healthy, though unrecorded immune exposures were likely present. The donor was CMV seronegative and belonged to the group of approximately 320 seronegative cohort members. Each donor provided a peripheral blood sample, and peripheral blood mononuclear cells were used for TCR beta sequencing. The Qiagen DNeasy Blood Extraction Kit was used to extract genomic DNA from the blood cell samples. This clone was seen once. The specificity of this receptor is unknown. One end of the junction does not line up with germline, which may come from a read error. Libraries were made using the immunoSEQ multiplex PCR assay. A mixture of 60 forward primers for TCR Vbeta segments and 13 reverse primers for TCR Jbeta segments was used in the multiplex PCR. The CDR3 region of rearranged TCR beta genes was amplified from genomic DNA by a multiplex PCR assay. Amplified TCR beta libraries were sequenced as 87-base-pair reads on the Illumina HiSeq System. As for the authors' bioinformatics: Across the 500 to 850 repertoires, a later analysis counted roughly 84 million unique TCR beta chains, 9 million to 14 million of which were shared by at least two donors. To remove PCR and sequencing errors, raw reads were error-corrected and collapsed into unique sequences using a nearest-neighbor algorithm that merged closely related sequences. V, D and J gene segments were assigned by aligning CDR3 sequences to IMGT reference sequences. For a sequence to be retained, a match of at least six nucleotides to both a V gene segment and a J gene segment was required. Rearrangements were called productive when the CDR3 lacked stop codons and stayed in frame with V and J; all others were non-productive. CDR3 was defined according to IMGT convention as the region running from the second conserved V-encoded cysteine to the conserved J-encoded phenylalanine. The earlier analysis of about 570 of the donors excluded any sequence lacking an unambiguous match to a single V gene segment. An earlier analysis of a few hundred of the donors classified V segments as functional when productive rearrangements were above 56.7% and as segregating when the standard deviation between donors was above 5%. A statistical classification framework was built for diagnosing cytomegalovirus status from the catalog of TCR beta chain sequences. A later analysis assigned V and J genes by comparing TCR nucleotide sequences with IMGT/GENE-DB human TR gene sequences. In a later analysis, CDR3 sequences and most-parsimonious VDJ recombination scenarios were assigned using the TCRdist pipeline. A later analysis defined each TCR beta chain by its CDR3 amino acid sequence plus V-gene family, and excluded reads lacking a unique V-gene family. To address suspected cross-contamination and a sequencing artifact, a later analysis removed 592 highly shared, low-generation-probability nucleotide sequences. For each public chain, a later analysis derived a clonal expansion index from normalized ranks of inferred template counts within each repertoire. In a later analysis, generation probabilities were computed with a VDJ recombination model fitted to out-of-frame rearrangements, and the resulting probabilities were checked against IGoR. In a later analysis, TCR-TCR, TCR-HLA and TCR-CMV co-occurrence was scored with hypergeometric tests, and a repertoire-size bias correction was applied to TCR pairs. False discovery rates were estimated in a later analysis by permuting HLA or CMV assignments 20 times. In a later analysis, co-occurring TCRs were grouped using DBSCAN, with TCRdist sequence similarity added in when clustering inside HLA-allele-positive subsets. For co-occurrence clustering, repertoires with fewer than 30,000 or more than 120,000 public chains were excluded, along with five repertoires with anomalous nucleotide sharing. Here the immuneACCESS table is served through TCRdb, limited to in-frame sequences with V and J called. Missing clones are a known gap in these copies; in checked studies unresolved V genes cover under half, and the rest lacks a known reason. D and trimming were read from the DNA, whereas the V and J calls and clone size are those reported in that table. A total of about 150,000 clones appear in this sample, 65% to 90% of them only once. The ten largest clones take up about 2.1% of the sample.

The germline V gene encodes CDR1 SEHNR and CDR2 FQNEAQ (reference sequence). The CDR3, cysteine through phenylalanine, is 13 amino acids long. CDR3 DNA only is kept here, 39 bases in frame from base 1. On the study overall, not on this receptor specifically: In a later genetic analysis, a missense DCLRE1C variant was associated with V-gene and J-gene trimming of TCR beta chains, and the association was replicated in an independent cohort. Roughly uniform sequencing depth across donors was assumed in presence/absence analyses, although this assumption may not hold. Correlated functional status among segregating V segments might be attributable to linkage disequilibrium, but an unknown experimental factor could not be ruled out. A total of 150 to 200 TCR beta chains were listed by the study as associated with cytomegalovirus. An earlier analysis of approximately 570 of the donors showed that most TCR beta V segments appeared in productive rearrangements either about 90% or about 30% of the time, which broadly matched IMGT annotations. A later analysis associated about 17,000 TCR beta sequences with specific HLA alleles at a false discovery rate of 0.05. The sequencing pipeline was judged likely to have produced a cluster of highly shared sequence variants as a technical artifact. In a later analysis, HLA-associated TCR beta chains were found to be more clonally expanded and to have lower generation probabilities than equally common non-associated chains. Immune exposure information for the cohort was limited to CMV serostatus. Strong co-occurrence of HLA alleles, especially DR and DQ, made assigning TCR associations to individual alleles difficult. Three of the identified cytomegalovirus-associated TCR beta chains were confirmed in vitro to be specific for cytomegalovirus antigens. The cohort was sequenced for TCR beta chains only, and without alpha or paired-chain data the features that could be detected were limited. Over 15 rarely observed V segments, including chromosome 9 orphons, were excluded from the earlier analysis of a few hundred of the donors because counts were too low. A further reported finding was that TCR beta sequences accurately predicted the HLA-A and HLA-B alleles for most subjects in the first cohort. The 87-base-pair reads could not distinguish some IMGT-functional V segments, including TRBV6-2 and TRBV6-3, so those segments were excluded. Because HLA typing was missing for some donors at each locus, association tests included only the typed subset. Compared with the approximately 670-donor mean, donors in an Asian-associated ancestry cluster had fewer N-insertions in productive TCRs, according to a later genetic analysis. The classifier was reported to diagnose cytomegalovirus status with high specificity and sensitivity in both the original cohort and the validation cohort. According to a later analysis, parvovirus B19, influenza, CMV and Epstein-Barr virus appeared linked to several top co-occurrence clusters. In a later analysis, the rate of TCR association differed among HLA loci, with DRB1 alleles having the most associated TCRs and HLA-C alleles having the fewest. It was suggested by the authors that the approach could potentially be generalized to other disease states and immunological phenotypes. In a later analysis, most CMV-associated TCR beta chains were found to appear HLA-restricted, with HLA associations seemingly driven largely by CMV exposure. Most TCR sequences were seen in very few donors, while some public TCRs were found in many individuals.

Sequenced material: PBMCs. The clonotype was recovered from a woman aged 18-29 years in good health and CMV-seronegative. This sequence uses TRBV7-9 and TRBJ1-5, with the D gene not clear enough to name. CDR3 sequence: CASSPISIQRQHF. The DNA sequence is as follows: TGTGCCAGCAGCCCGATCTCTATTCAGCGCCAGCATTTT.